The next 28 T cell receptor beta chains were all read from a single sample in a study of blood T cell repertoires in COVID-19. Repertoires were generated with immunoSEQ multiplex PCR, while TCRdb's copy carries only in-frame clones and drops some. The sample records fewer than 200,000 clones, approximately 81% being singletons. Sample: peripheral blood. These receptors were collected from a man aged 35-49 years with acute or convalescent COVID-19.

V is TRBV4-3 and J is TRBJ2-3; D is possibly TRBD1 (5 bases). Trimming removed 5 bases from V and 2 bases from J, with 11 bases in between. The CDR3 runs to 14 residues. Germline-derived CDR1 and CDR2 are LGHNA and YSLEER. CDR3 loop: CASSGAPYTDTQYF. In nucleotides, the CDR3 is TGCGCCAGCAGCGGGGCACCGTACACAGATACGCAGTATTTT.

V usage is TRBV2 and J usage is TRBJ2-5; 7 nucleotides line up with TRBD2. The CDR3 extends over 14 amino acids. The germline V gene has CDR1 SNHLY and CDR2 FYNNEI. The J segment lost 5 bases and the V segment lost 6 bases, leaving 9 bases of the junction unmatched. This CDR3 reads CASRMRGGDETQYF. CDR3 DNA: TGTGCCAGCAGGATGAGGGGAGGGGACGAGACCCAGTACTTC.

The chain carries TRBV3-1 (or the pseudogene TRBV3-2) and TRBJ2-1, with a possible D match to TRBD2 (6 bases). This CDR3 is 17 amino acids long. The germline V gene has CDR1 LGHDT and CDR2 YNNKEL (reference sequence). V was cut by 2 bases and J by 3 bases, with 17 bases left in between. CDR3 loop: CASSQFQTAGSYNEQFF. As DNA, the CDR3 is TGTGCCAGCAGCCAATTCCAGACGGCCGGGAGCTACAATGAGCAGTTCTTC.

This clone was seen a single time. The chain carries TRBV5-6 and TRBJ1-1; unclear D gene. The CDR3 runs to 13 residues. V dropped 2 bases and J dropped 8 bases, with 13 bases sitting between them. In germline, CDR1 is SGHDT, CDR2 YYEEEE. In nucleotides, the CDR3 is TGTGCCAGCAGCTTCTACCGGGGAATAGAAGCTTTCTTT. This gives the protein CASSFYRGIEAFF.

The chain joins TRBV5-1 to TRBJ1-5, with 8 bases aligning to TRBD1. The CDR3 has 15 amino acids. Germline V lookup: CDR1 SGHRS, CDR2 YFSETQ. V was clipped by 4 bases and J by 5 bases; unmatched bases: 8. DNA for the CDR3: TGCGCCAGCAGCCCGTGGACAGGGAGCGATCAGCCCCAGCATTTT. It translates to CASSPWTGSDQPQHF. Supplemented by reference TRBV5-1 and TRBJ1-5, the full variable domain reads KAGVTQTPRYLIKTRGQQVTLSCSPISGHRSVSWYQQTPGQGLQFLFEYFSETQRNKGNFPGRFSGRQFSNSRSEMNVSTLELGDSALYLCASSPWTGSDQPQHFGDGTRLSIL.

For the CDR3, the DNA is TGCGCCAGCAGCTTGTCGGGGGAAGGAGTGGATACGCAGTATTTT. This translates into CASSLSGEGVDTQYF. V usage is TRBV5-1 and J usage is TRBJ2-3, with a weak D call TRBD2 (6 bases). The CDR3 has 15 amino acids. Deletions cut 1 base from V and 6 bases from J, with 15 bases between. In germline, CDR1 is SGHRS, CDR2 YFSETQ. The variable domain in full, with the rest retrieved from reference TRBV5-1 and TRBJ2-3, is KAGVTQTPRYLIKTRGQQVTLSCSPISGHRSVSWYQQTPGQGLQFLFEYFSETQRNKGNFPGRFSGRQFSNSRSEMNVSTLELGDSALYLCASSLSGEGVDTQYFGPGTRLTVL.

The V call is TRBV5-1, the J call TRBJ1-2; tentatively, D is TRBD1 (6 bases). Germline V gene sequence: CDR1 SGHRS, CDR2 YFSETQ. This CDR3 has 16 amino acids. V shed 0 bases and J shed 0 bases, with 12 bases lying between them. The CDR3 coding sequence is TGCGCCAGCAGCTTGGGAGGACAGAGTTCTAACTATGGCTACACCTTC. Its protein product is CASSLGGQSSNYGYTF.

V usage is TRBV14 and J usage is TRBJ2-1, with TRBD2 matching 13 bases. CDR1 is SGHDN and CDR2 is FVKESK in the germline V gene. The CDR3 runs to 16 residues. V was pared by 0 bases and J by 9 bases, with 5 bases of the junction left unmatched. The CDR3 spells CASSQDGTSGEGEQFF. For the CDR3, the DNA is TGTGCCAGCAGCCAAGACGGGACTAGCGGGGAGGGTGAGCAGTTCTTC.

V usage is TRBV27 and J usage is TRBJ1-6; D remains unclear. The germline V gene encodes CDR1 MNHEY and CDR2 SMNVEV (reference sequence). The V end lost 7 bases, the J end lost 4 bases, and 17 bases lay between the germline ends. The CDR3 has 16 amino acids. The CDR3 reads CASTTPGPDYNSPLHF. CDR3 sequence (DNA): TGTGCCAGCACAACACCGGGTCCGGATTATAATTCACCCCTCCACTTT.

The rearrangement links TRBV5-1 to TRBJ1-1; 9 positions agree with TRBD1. From germline, CDR1 is SGHRS and CDR2 YFSETQ. The length of the CDR3 is 14 residues. Germline trimming cut 4 bases from V and 2 bases from J; bases unmatched to any gene: 3. The CDR3 loop is CASSQQGANTEAFF. The DNA for the CDR3 is TGCGCCAGCAGCCAACAGGGGGCCAACACTGAAGCTTTCTTT.

This clone appeared a few times. The chain couples TRBV18 to TRBJ1-1, with a possible D match to TRBD1 (6 bases). This CDR3 region has 12 residues. Germline V gene sequence: CDR1 KGHSH, CDR2 LQKENI. The V gene lost 5 bases and the J gene lost 8 bases, with 12 bases spanning the gap. The CDR3 spells CASSAGTREAFF. In DNA, the CDR3 is TGTGCCAGCTCAGCCGGGACACGGGAAGCTTTCTTT.

The chain employs TRBV7-9 and TRBJ1-6; TRBD1 matches at 7 bases. Trimming removed 1 base from V and 6 bases from J; junction bases left unmatched: 6. Germline V CDR1 and CDR2: SEHNR, FQNEAQ (reference sequence). The CDR3 runs to 16 residues. The CDR3 DNA sequence: TGTGCCAGCAGCTTAGGTCCGGCAGGGGGTAATTCACCCCTCCACTTT. This codes for CASSLGPAGGNSPLHF.

The chain employs TRBV21-1 and TRBJ1-1; TRBD1 is the table's D call and was not checked against the DNA. TRBV21-1 is a pseudogene. The CDR3 loop spans 15 amino acids. This chain's CDR3 is CASSKEAGGDTEAFF. The CDR3 bases are TGTGCCAGCAGCAAAGAGGCAGGGGGTGACACTGAAGCTTTCTTT.

J is TRBJ2-7 and V is TRBV5-5, with D possibly being TRBD1 (5 bases). CDR1 and CDR2 from the germline V gene are SGHKS and YYEKEE (reference sequence). V lost 4 bases, J lost 1 base, and 15 bases lay in between. The CDR3 totals 15 residues. The CDR3 loop reads CASSLRQAGSYEQYF. DNA for the CDR3: TGTGCCAGCAGCCTTCGGCAAGCAGGGTCCTACGAGCAGTACTTC.

This clone was seen a handful of times. The chain recombines TRBV19 with TRBJ2-3, with TRBD1 identical over 9 bases. Germline values: CDR1 LNHDA, CDR2 SQIVND (reference sequence). The trim removed 3 bases at V and 3 bases at J, leaving 10 bases unmatched. CDR3 length: 17 residues. For the CDR3, the DNA is TGTGCCAGTAGTATCTCCGGGACAGGGATCAAAACAGATACGCAGTATTTT. It encodes CASSISGTGIKTDTQYF.

CDR3 amino acids: CASSRSLQMNYEQYF. For the CDR3, the DNA is TGTGCCAGCAGTCGGAGCCTTCAAATGAACTACGAGCAGTACTTC. The chain combines TRBV6-5 with TRBJ2-7; D not resolved. The CDR3 contains 15 residues. Trimming took 5 bases from V and 3 from J, leaving 17 bases between them. Germline values: CDR1 MNHEY, CDR2 SVGAGI.

The rearrangement joins TRBV11-1 to TRBJ2-7, with D maybe TRBD1 (6 bases). The V gene's germline CDR1 is SGHAT and CDR2 FQDESV (reference sequence). The CDR3 sequence is 15 residues long. Trimming removed 3 bases from V and 2 bases from J, with 14 bases in between. CDR3 coding DNA: TGTGCCAGCAGCTTTTCGACAGGAACCACCTACGAGCAGTACTTC. Translation: CASSFSTGTTYEQYF.

CDR3 amino acids: CASSRFPGPKGVEQYF. In DNA form, the CDR3 reads TGTGCCAGCTCAAGGTTCCCCGGACCCAAGGGGGTCGAGCAGTACTTC. J is TRBJ2-7 and V is TRBV18; TRBD1 is a possible D gene (6 bases). Per germline, CDR1 KGHSH and CDR2 LQKENI. The V and J ends lost 5 bases and 6 bases respectively, with 23 bases between them. The CDR3 runs 16 residues.

Comments on this clone: The sample carries other DNA sequences with the same CDR3. The chain carries TRBV6-5 and TRBJ1-2, with TRBD1 matching over 10 bases. The CDR3 contains 15 residues. The germline CDR1 and CDR2 sequences are MNHEY and SVGAGI. V shed 2 bases, J shed 3 bases, and the junction held 3 bases outside the gene matches. The CDR3: CASSYRDRGHYGYTF. The CDR3 DNA reads TGTGCCAGCAGTTACCGGGACAGGGGACACTATGGCTACACCTTC.

This clone showed up just once. This chain connects TRBV7-8 to TRBJ1-1, with D uncertain. Per the germline V gene, CDR1 is SGHVS and CDR2 is FQNEAQ. This CDR3 comprises 13 residues. V was cut by 3 bases and J by 11 bases, with 16 bases left in between. In DNA, the CDR3 is TGTGCCAGCAGCTTGGTTACACTATATGGGGCTTTCTTT. It specifies CASSLVTLYGAFF.

The rearrangement links TRBV28 to TRBJ2-7, with D perhaps matching TRBD2 (6 bases). Trimming pared 3 bases from V and 3 bases from J, leaving 15 bases between. CDR3 length equals 15 residues. In germline, CDR1 is MDHEN, CDR2 SYDVKM. The CDR3 here is CASSFVLGLRYEQYF. The CDR3, as DNA: TGTGCCAGCAGTTTCGTCTTGGGACTCCGCTACGAGCAGTACTTC.

The chain joins TRBV2 to TRBJ2-2, with 8 bases aligning to TRBD1. The V gene end was trimmed by 5 bases and the J gene end by 0 bases; junction bases not matched to a gene: 2. CDR3 size: 15 residues. Germline V gene lookup returns CDR1 SNHLY and CDR2 FYNNEI. CDR3 protein: CASSQQGANTGELFF. For the CDR3, the DNA is TGTGCCAGCAGTCAACAGGGGGCGAACACCGGGGAGCTGTTTTTT.

The chain carries TRBV7-2 and TRBJ2-2; 7 nucleotides align to TRBD2. Germline lookup yields CDR1 SGHTA and CDR2 FQGNSA. This CDR3 is 17 amino acids long. V dropped 4 bases and J dropped 2; count of bases not matched to a gene: 10. CDR3 amino acids: CASSSFVGGTNTGELFF. In DNA form, the CDR3 reads TGTGCCAGCAGCTCTTTCGTGGGGGGGACCAACACCGGGGAGCTGTTTTTT.

The chain links TRBV25-1 to TRBJ2-4; maybe TRBD1 (6 bases). CDR3 length: 14 residues. V was clipped by 2 bases and J by 1 base, with 6 bases between them. Germline CDR1 and CDR2: MGHDK and SYGVNS. CDR3 loop: CASSETGAKNIQYF. DNA of the CDR3: TGTGCCAGCAGTGAAACAGGGGCCAAAAACATTCAGTACTTC.

V gene TRBV5-1 combines with J gene TRBJ2-1; no firm D call. Germline V gene lookup returns CDR1 SGHRS and CDR2 YFSETQ. The CDR3 loop spans 14 amino acids. The V end lost 0 bases, the J end lost 4 bases, and 8 bases lay between the germline ends. CDR3 nucleotide sequence: TGCGCCAGCAGCTTGGTCCCAGATTACAATGAGCAGTTCTTC. Its protein product is CASSLVPDYNEQFF.

The chain combines TRBV4-1 with TRBJ1-3; D unresolved. This CDR3 contains 16 residues. CDR1 is MGHRA and CDR2 is YSYEKL in the germline V gene. The V gene lost 0 bases and the J gene lost 0 bases, with 9 bases spanning the gap. CDR3 residues: CASSQEVTSSGNTIYF. DNA of the CDR3: TGCGCCAGCAGCCAAGAGGTTACTTCCTCTGGAAACACCATATATTTT.

This rearrangement joins TRBV3-1 (or the pseudogene TRBV3-2) to TRBJ1-2, with 9 bases that match TRBD1. Trimming removed 2 bases from V and 7 bases from J; junction bases left unmatched: 8. This CDR3 is built from 15 residues. Looked up from germline, CDR1 is LGHDT and CDR2 is YNNKEL (reference sequence). The chain's CDR3 is CASSQQWDRVSGYTF. Here the CDR3 DNA reads TGTGCCAGCAGCCAACAATGGGACAGGGTCTCTGGCTACACCTTC.

This clone was observed a single time. The V and J genes are TRBV12-3 or TRBV12-4 and TRBJ2-7, with D uncertain. V dropped 3 bases and J dropped 4 bases, with 4 bases sitting between them. This CDR3 is 11 amino acids long. CDR3 loop: CASSFKYEQYF. The CDR3 nucleotides read TGTGCCAGCAGTTTTAAATACGAGCAGTACTTC.